This T cell receptor beta chain was recovered during a study of T cell changes during pregnancy in multiple sclerosis. Per germline, CDR1 SGHRS and CDR2 YFSETQ. V was shortened by 0 bases and J by 4 bases, with 11 bases between the two germline ends. This CDR3 is 14 amino acids long. This clone was recorded once. Clones were read by immunoSEQ multiplex PCR, and TCRdb kept only the in-frame ones, dropping some. Seen here are 90,000 to 120,000 clones, about 92% observed once, and the top ten hold around 1.2%. This clonotype was sampled from a female donor with multiple sclerosis, enrolled in a pregnancy study. The sequenced sample was peripheral blood, obtained in the second trimester of pregnancy. The chain uses TRBV5-1 and TRBJ2-7; TRBD2 is a possible D gene (6 bases). The CDR3 loop reads CASSLEGGLYEQYF. As DNA, the CDR3 is TGCGCCAGCAGCTTGGAGGGAGGCCTATACGAGCAGTACTTC.